These 7 T cell receptor beta chains were sequenced from one sample in a study of shared clonotypes between healthy human individuals. CD8 cells regarded as naive lacked CD45RO, were positively chosen for CCR7, and omitted terminally differentiated effector memory CD45RA+ cells. Sequenced by immunoSEQ multiplex PCR; TCRdb stores in-frame clones only, minus some. The sample yields about 2.2 million clones, around 93% seen once. Sequences were obtained from naive CD8+ T cells from PBMCs. These receptor sequences come from a man aged 18 to 29 in good health. Some clones in this sample may be carry-over from other donors' samples.

The gene calls are TRBV28 and TRBJ2-5; D is possibly TRBD2 (5 bases). There are 13 residues in the CDR3. Germline-derived CDR1 and CDR2 are MDHEN and SYDVKM. Trimming shortened V by 4 bases and J by 5 bases, and 11 bases separated the two germline ends. The CDR3 DNA reads as TGTGCCAGCAGTTGGCTAGCTGGGGAGACCCAGTACTTC. Residues: CASSWLAGETQYF.

Only a few counts were recorded for this clone. The J gene is TRBJ1-4, the V gene TRBV2; D remains unclear. The germline CDR1 and CDR2 sequences are SNHLY and FYNNEI. The CDR3 runs 15 residues. V lost 6 bases to trimming and J lost 6 bases, with 17 bases between them. The CDR3 DNA reads as TGTGCCAGCAGAGCCGGACTACTTAGCGATGAAAAACTGTTTTTT. It translates to CASRAGLLSDEKLFF.

V gene TRBV7-9 combines with J gene TRBJ2-5, with TRBD2 matching 10 bases. The CDR3 has 17 amino acids. CDR1 and CDR2 from the germline V gene are SEHNR and FQNEAQ (reference sequence). Germline trimming cut 5 bases from V and 5 bases from J; bases unmatched to any gene: 14. CDR3 sequence reads: CASSPQTSGPTGETQYF. The CDR3 DNA follows: TGTGCCAGCAGCCCTCAGACTAGCGGGCCAACAGGGGAGACCCAGTACTTC. The complete variable domain, with remaining parts taken from reference TRBV7-9 and TRBJ2-5, reads DTGVSQNPRHKITKRGQNVTFRCDPISEHNRLYWYRQTLGQGPEFLTYFQNEAQLEKSRLLSDRFSAERPKGSFSTLEIQRTEQGDSAMYLCASSPQTSGPTGETQYFGPGTRLLVL.

The chain uses TRBV27 and TRBJ2-2, with TRBD2 as a possible D gene (6 bases). The germline gives CDR1 MNHEY, CDR2 SMNVEV (reference sequence). The CDR3 runs 18 residues. The germline V and J ends were trimmed by 2 bases and 3 bases, with 19 bases remaining between them. The CDR3 DNA follows: TGTGCCAGCAGTTTAGCAGGGTGGAGGGAGCGGGACACCGGGGAGCTGTTTTTT. Its translation is CASSLAGWRERDTGELFF.

J is TRBJ2-3 and V is TRBV6-6; possibly TRBD1 or TRBD2 for D (6 bases each). The germline V gene has CDR1 MNHNY and CDR2 SVGAGI (reference sequence). With 1 base removed from V and 6 bases from J, the gap between germline ends came to 17 bases. The CDR3 has 16 amino acids. CDR3 sequence (DNA): TGTGCCAGCAGTTACTTGGGGGGACAATCCCCCGATACGCAGTATTTT. Its protein product is CASSYLGGQSPDTQYF.

The J gene is TRBJ1-2, the V gene TRBV9, with D hard to call. This CDR3 has 15 residues. Germline loops: CDR1 SGDLS, CDR2 YYNGEE. The V gene lost 0 bases and the J gene lost 4 bases, with 13 bases spanning the gap. This chain's CDR3 is CASSVGNSRGYGYTF. CDR3 coding DNA: TGTGCCAGCAGCGTAGGGAACAGTCGGGGCTATGGCTACACCTTC.

The chain couples TRBV7-8 to TRBJ2-7; tentative D call: TRBD2 (5 bases). CDR3 length equals 11 residues. Trimming pared 7 bases from V and 4 bases from J, leaving 8 bases between. Germline lookup yields CDR1 SGHVS and CDR2 FQNEAQ. The CDR3 DNA sequence: TGTGCCAGCACTCCGGGGTACGAGCAGTACTTC. This gives the protein CASTPGYEQYF.